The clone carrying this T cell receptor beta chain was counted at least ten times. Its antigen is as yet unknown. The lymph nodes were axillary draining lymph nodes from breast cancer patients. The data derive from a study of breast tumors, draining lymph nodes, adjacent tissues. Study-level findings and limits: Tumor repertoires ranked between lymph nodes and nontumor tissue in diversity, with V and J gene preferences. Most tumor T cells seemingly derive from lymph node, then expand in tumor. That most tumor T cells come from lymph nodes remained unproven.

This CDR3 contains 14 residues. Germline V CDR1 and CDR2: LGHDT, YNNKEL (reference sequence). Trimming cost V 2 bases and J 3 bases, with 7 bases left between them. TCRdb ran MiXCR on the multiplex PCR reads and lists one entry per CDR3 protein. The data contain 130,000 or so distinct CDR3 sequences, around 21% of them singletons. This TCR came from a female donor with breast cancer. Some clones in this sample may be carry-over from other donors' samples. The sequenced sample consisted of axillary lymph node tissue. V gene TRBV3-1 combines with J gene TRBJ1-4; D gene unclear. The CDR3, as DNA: TGTGCCAGCAGCCAAATGAAGGCTAATGAAAAACTGTTTTTT. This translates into CASSQMKANEKLFF.